The present entry profiles one T cell receptor beta chain with its context. Germline CDR1 SGHRS, CDR2 YFSETQ. J gave up 7 bases and V 0 bases, and 6 bases lay outside the gene matches. The CDR3 has 16 residues. The source of the sample is a study of blood T cell repertoires in COVID-19. In the original processing: The assay estimated nucleated cells by amplifying reference gene primers. Clones were sequenced by immunoSEQ multiplex PCR, and TCRdb holds only the in-frame ones, with some missing. D and trimming come from the DNA, and the V and J calls and clone size come from that table. Of about 120,000 clones listed, approximately 80% are singletons.

The source of this sequence is a man between 60 and 75 years old with acute or convalescent COVID-19. The material sequenced was peripheral blood. This chain links TRBV5-1 with TRBJ2-1, with 11 bases identical to TRBD2. CDR3 DNA: TGCGCCAGCAGCTTGGCCGCGACTAGCGGGATAAATGAGCAGTTCTTC. It codes for CASSLAATSGINEQFF.